The 4 T cell receptor beta chains below were found in one sample sequenced in a study of T-cell reconstitution after alpha-beta-depleted transplantation in children. TCRbeta library preparation incorporated unique molecular identifiers. TCRdb re-derived calls from the PCR reads in MiXCR, one entry per CDR3 protein. The sample includes approximately 590,000 distinct CDR3 sequences, 10% of them seen just once. Sequenced material: PBMCs from the stem cell graft donor, taken from the stem cell graft. These receptors were obtained from a human donor who donated a stem cell graft to a child with acute myeloid leukemia.

This sequence joins TRBV29-1 and TRBJ1-2; 8 bases fit TRBD1. There are 11 residues in the CDR3. CDR1 and CDR2 (germline): SQVTM, ANQGSEA. Germline trimming cut 7 bases from V and 8 bases from J; bases unmatched to any gene: 6. The CDR3 DNA is TGCAGCGCCTCTGGACAGGGCGGCTACACCTTC. Translated, it gives CSASGQGGYTF.

This clonotype has a handful of counts. V gene TRBV12-3 or TRBV12-4 combines with J gene TRBJ2-7, with 7 bases matching TRBD2. Losses at the gene ends were 9 bases for V and 3 bases for J; bases not matched to a gene: 14. This CDR3 comprises 15 residues. The DNA of the CDR3 is TGTGCCAGTTCTTCCCCTAGCGGACCATACTACGAGCAGTACTTC. Translation gives CASSSPSGPYYEQYF.

Written as DNA, the CDR3 is TGTGCCAGCAGTGAATGGAGTGGCCTAACATCCTACAATGAGCAGTTCTTC. It yields the protein CASSEWSGLTSYNEQFF. V usage is TRBV2 and J usage is TRBJ2-1; D is unclear. V was shortened by 2 bases and J by 1 base, with 15 bases between the two germline ends. The CDR3 length is 17 residues. Germline V CDR1 and CDR2: SNHLY, FYNNEI.

This clonotype occurred a few times. This chain links TRBV18 with TRBJ2-7; 9 bases are shared with TRBD1. This CDR3 is 14 amino acids long. Germline CDR1 and CDR2: KGHSH and LQKENI. V trimming: 3 bases; J trimming: 7 bases; junction bases outside the gene matches: 7. CDR3 in amino acids: CASSPPGQGGEQYF. CDR3 nucleotide sequence: TGTGCCAGCTCACCCCCGGGACAGGGAGGGGAGCAGTACTTC. Full variable domain (remainder filled in from reference TRBV18 and TRBJ2-7): NAGVMQNPRHLVRRRGQEARLRCSPMKGHSHVYWYRQLPEEGLKFMVYLQKENIIDESGMPKERFSAEFPKEGPSILRIQQVVRGDSAAYFCASSPPGQGGEQYFGPGTRLTVT.